Each of the 12 T cell receptor beta chains below was sequenced from the same sample in a study of T cells in Graves' hyperthyroidism and ophthalmopathy. Amplified regions were TCR beta CDR3 sequences from RNA transcripts. TCR CDR3 underwent first-round RT-PCR with the HTBI primer set. TCRdb re-derived calls from the multiplex PCR reads in MiXCR, one entry per CDR3 protein. The sample contains approximately 520,000 distinct CDR3 sequences, less than 25% of which appear only once. Sample: blood. The source of these receptors is a man between 18 and 29 years old with Graves' hyperthyroidism.

The chain combines TRBV2 with TRBJ1-1; no clear D. This CDR3 comprises 15 residues. CDR1 SNHLY and CDR2 FYNNEI come from the germline V gene. V gave up 6 bases and J gave up 2 bases, with 16 bases separating them. The CDR3 sequence: CASSESHSANTEAFF. CDR3 sequence (DNA): TGTGCCAGCAGCGAAAGCCACAGCGCCAACACTGAAGCTTTCTTT.

This clonotype was observed at least ten times. The rearrangement uses TRBV6-2 or TRBV6-3 and TRBJ1-2; D perhaps matches TRBD1 (5 bases). The CDR3 has 14 residues. Looked up from germline, CDR1 is MNHEY and CDR2 is SVGEGT. V was pared by 2 bases and J by 3 bases, with 10 bases between. The CDR3 nucleotides are TGTGCCAGCAGTTACCCCCGGGGCTACTATGGCTACACCTTC. Protein: CASSYPRGYYGYTF.

This clonotype was counted at least ten times. The CDR3 protein is CASSFGVNYGYTF. DNA for the CDR3: TGTGCCAGCAGTTTCGGGGTTAACTATGGCTACACCTTC. The chain is built from TRBV27 and TRBJ1-2; D call uncertain. Germline V CDR1 and CDR2: MNHEY, SMNVEV (reference sequence). The CDR3 runs to 13 residues. V lost 3 bases and J 1 base, leaving 6 bases between the germline ends.

At least ten counts were recorded for this clonotype. The rearrangement links TRBV28 to TRBJ1-1; D is uncertain. Germline CDR1 MDHEN, CDR2 SYDVKM. This CDR3 is built from 16 residues. The V and J ends lost 3 bases and 1 base respectively, with 15 bases between them. As DNA, the CDR3 is TGTGCCAGCAGTTTCCCGAGGCGGGAGGGGAACACTGAAGCTTTCTTT. It codes for CASSFPRREGNTEAFF.

The chain couples TRBV6-1 to TRBJ1-2; no clear D gene. V was trimmed by 1 base and J by 4 bases, leaving 13 bases between them. CDR1 and CDR2 (germline): MNHNS, SASEGT. There are 15 residues in the CDR3. CDR3 in DNA: TGTGCCAGCAGTGAAGTGGGGATGCCCCCCTATGGCTACACCTTC. The encoded protein is CASSEVGMPPYGYTF.

This clonotype was seen many times. The J gene is TRBJ1-1, the V gene TRBV15; tentatively, D is TRBD1 (5 bases). Germline V gene data show CDR1 as LNHNV and CDR2 as YYDKDF (reference sequence). This CDR3 region has 16 residues. The germline V and J ends were trimmed by 5 bases and 4 bases, with 20 bases remaining between them. CDR3 bases: TGTGCCACCAGCCCAAACGGGGGAGCCCCCGCCACTGAAGCTTTCTTT. This gives the protein CATSPNGGAPATEAFF.

This clonotype was counted at least ten times. The V gene is TRBV2, the J gene TRBJ1-1; no firm D call. Trimming left V 7 bases short and J 1 base short, with 13 bases between. Germline-derived CDR1 and CDR2 are SNHLY and FYNNEI. The CDR3 covers 14 residues. CDR3 sequence: CASTERRANTEAFF. The CDR3 DNA reads as TGTGCCAGCACAGAGAGGAGAGCGAACACTGAAGCTTTCTTT.

This clonotype was observed at least ten times. The chain carries TRBV10-3 and TRBJ2-5; 8 nucleotides line up with TRBD1. This CDR3 comprises 15 residues. Germline V CDR1 and CDR2: ENHRY, SYGVKD. Trimming removed 7 bases from V and 4 bases from J; junction bases left unmatched: 11. CDR3 amino acids: CAITPGQGSGETQYF. CDR3 sequence (DNA): TGTGCCATCACCCCAGGACAGGGTTCGGGAGAGACCCAGTACTTC.

The chain couples TRBV28 to TRBJ1-2, with 8 nucleotides matching TRBD1. Germline V lookup: CDR1 MDHEN, CDR2 SYDVKM. The CDR3 is 14 residues long. Trimming cost V 7 bases and J 6 bases; bases outside gene matches: 10. For the CDR3, the DNA is TGTGCCAGCACCTCTGGACAGGGTTTCGATGGCTACACCTTC. Protein: CASTSGQGFDGYTF.

This clonotype has a handful of counts. The chain joins TRBV12-3 or TRBV12-4 to TRBJ2-7, with D tentatively TRBD1 or TRBD2 (5 bases each). This CDR3 has 13 residues. V dropped 6 bases and J dropped 4 bases, with 13 bases sitting between them. CDR3 bases: TGTGCCAGCAGGACGGGACGACATTACGAGCAGTACTTC. Translation: CASRTGRHYEQYF.

A remark on this clonotype: A clone one base away is much larger, so this may be a read error. This chain connects TRBV6-4 to TRBJ1-2; D perhaps matches TRBD1 (5 bases). Trimming removed 8 bases at V and 4 bases at J, with 17 bases between. Germline CDR1 reads MRHNA; CDR2 reads SNTAGT. The CDR3 covers 14 residues. The CDR3 is CASGALGGTYGYTF. The CDR3 nucleotides read TGTGCCAGCGGTGCCCTCGGAGGGACCTATGGCTACACCTTC.

This clonotype showed up many times. The rearrangement links TRBV5-1 to TRBJ1-1, with D unclear. V gave up 8 bases and J gave up 0 bases, with 14 bases separating them. CDR3 size: 14 residues. Germline-derived CDR1 and CDR2 are SGHRS and YFSETQ. CDR3 bases: TGCGCCAGTACCTCCGGGTTCATGAACACTGAAGCTTTCTTT. It yields the protein CASTSGFMNTEAFF.